These 20 T cell receptor beta chains were sequenced from one sample in a study of cytomegalovirus exposure and HLA in healthy donors. Amplification used 60 Vbeta primers and 13 Jbeta primers. Measured with immunoSEQ multiplex PCR; TCRdb has only the in-frame clones, and not every one. This table has approximately 95,000 clones, approximately 81% appearing once. The sequenced sample consisted of PBMCs. These receptors were obtained from a woman in her 40s in good health and CMV-seropositive.

This sequence joins TRBV27 and TRBJ2-1; no definite D call. The CDR3 is 15 residues long. The germline V and J ends were trimmed by 8 bases and 4 bases, with 18 bases remaining between them. The germline CDR1 and CDR2 sequences are MNHEY and SMNVEV (reference sequence). The CDR3 DNA reads as TGTGCCAGCTCCCCATTCTCCTACTTGTACAATGAGCAGTTCTTC. Its translation: CASSPFSYLYNEQFF.

The rearrangement links TRBV2 to TRBJ1-5; unclear D gene. CDR1 is SNHLY, CDR2 FYNNEI, per germline. Trimming pared 0 bases from V and 10 bases from J, leaving 10 bases between. The CDR3 is 13 residues long. CDR3 region: CASSEAPNSPQHF. The CDR3 coding sequence is TGTGCCAGCAGTGAAGCGCCTAACAGCCCCCAGCATTTT.

This chain links TRBV6-5 with TRBJ2-1; TRBD2 matches at 12 bases. The germline V gene encodes CDR1 MNHEY and CDR2 SVGAGI. The CDR3 is 15 amino acids. Losses at the gene ends were 9 bases for V and 9 bases for J; bases not matched to a gene: 12. The CDR3 sequence: CASNPSSGRASEQFF. The CDR3 DNA sequence: TGTGCCAGTAATCCTTCTAGCGGGAGGGCTAGTGAGCAGTTCTTC.

The chain links TRBV2 to TRBJ2-7; 11 bases are a match to TRBD2. Germline V gene lookup returns CDR1 SNHLY and CDR2 FYNNEI. V shed 11 bases and J 4 bases; nucleotides not matched to a gene: 7. The CDR3 totals 13 residues. CDR3 in DNA: TGTGCCGTATCCCTAGCGGGAGGTTACGAGCAGTACTTC. This codes for CAVSLAGGYEQYF.

The chain has TRBV11-3 and TRBJ1-2; unclear D gene. The V gene lost 1 base and the J gene lost 3 bases, with 6 bases spanning the gap. CDR1 and CDR2 from the germline V gene are SGHNT and YENEEA. The CDR3 totals 13 residues. The CDR3 bases are TGTGCCAGCAGCTTAGGGGAGGACTATGGCTACACCTTC. Protein sequence: CASSLGEDYGYTF. The variable domain in full, with the rest retrieved from reference TRBV11-3 and TRBJ1-2, is EAGVVQSPRYKIIEKKQPVAFWCNPISGHNTLYWYLQNLGQGPELLIRYENEEAVDDSQLPKDRFSAERLKGVDSTLKIQPAELGDSAVYLCASSLGEDYGYTFGSGTRLTVV.

The J gene is TRBJ2-5, the V gene TRBV18; possibly TRBD2 for D (5 bases). This CDR3 spans 15 amino acids. In germline, CDR1 is KGHSH, CDR2 LQKENI. Between the trimmed V and J ends, which lost 1 base and 4 bases, there was a span of 13 bases. CDR3 sequence (DNA): TGTGCCAGCTCACCACTTCTTGGGAGCGGAGAGACCCAGTACTTC. Protein: CASSPLLGSGETQYF.

The gene calls are TRBV19 and TRBJ2-2; D is ambiguous. V lost 2 bases and J lost 4, with 5 bases in between. Germline V gives CDR1 LNHDA, CDR2 SQIVND (reference sequence). This CDR3 contains 13 residues. CDR3 sequence (DNA): TGTGCCAGTAGTATACAGGCCACCGGGGAGCTGTTTTTT. Protein product: CASSIQATGELFF.

This chain uses TRBV5-1 with TRBJ2-4; 13 bases fit TRBD2. The CDR3 spans 17 residues. V dropped 0 bases and J dropped 8; count of bases not matched to a gene: 8. Germline CDR1 is SGHRS and CDR2 is YFSETQ. The CDR3 DNA sequence: TGCGCCAGCAGCTTGGCCGGACTAGCGGGAGTAGTTGACATTCAGTACTTC. As protein: CASSLAGLAGVVDIQYF.

The chain joins TRBV19 to TRBJ1-2; perhaps TRBD1 as D (5 bases). The CDR3 covers 16 residues. V lost 9 bases to trimming and J lost 7 bases, with 27 bases between them. Per the germline V gene, CDR1 is LNHDA and CDR2 is SQIVND (reference sequence). CDR3: CASRKSPEGTNRGYTF. For the CDR3, the DNA is TGTGCCAGCCGGAAAAGTCCCGAGGGGACTAACCGTGGCTACACCTTC.

The rearrangement links TRBV15 to TRBJ2-1, with 9 positions matching TRBD2. The J segment lost 7 bases and the V segment lost 0 bases, leaving 7 bases of the junction unmatched. Germline V gene data show CDR1 as LNHNV and CDR2 as YYDKDF (reference sequence). The CDR3 length is 16 residues. The CDR3 protein is CATSRDSPAGGNEQFF. The CDR3 DNA follows: TGTGCCACCAGCAGAGATAGTCCGGCGGGAGGGAATGAGCAGTTCTTC.

The V call is TRBV6-6, the J call TRBJ1-2, with a weak D call TRBD1 (5 bases). Germline V gives CDR1 MNHNY, CDR2 SVGAGI (reference sequence). The V end was cut by 2 bases, the J end by 5 bases, with 12 bases between. The CDR3 has 14 residues. The CDR3 region is CASSYDSASYGYTF. In DNA form, the CDR3 reads TGTGCCAGCAGTTACGACAGCGCTTCTTATGGCTACACCTTC.

The chain combines TRBV27 with TRBJ2-7; a possible D gene is TRBD1 (5 bases). In germline, CDR1 is MNHEY, CDR2 SMNVEV (reference sequence). V was trimmed by 5 bases and J by 4 bases, leaving 15 bases between them. This CDR3 comprises 14 residues. The CDR3 spells CASSLLGAAYEQYF. CDR3 nucleotides: TGTGCCAGCAGTCTCTTAGGGGCGGCTTACGAGCAGTACTTC.

This chain uses TRBV7-8 with TRBJ2-7, with 8 bases matching TRBD2. This CDR3 region has 15 residues. Germline V gene data show CDR1 as SGHVS and CDR2 as FQNEAQ. The J segment lost 5 bases and the V segment lost 0 bases, leaving 6 bases of the junction unmatched. The CDR3, as DNA: TGTGCCAGCAGCTTAGCGATTAGCGGGATCGACGAGCAGTACTTC. Its translation is CASSLAISGIDEQYF.

V gene TRBV30 combines with J gene TRBJ2-2; TRBD1 matches 11 bases. J lost 6 bases, V lost 8 bases, and 8 bases had no gene match. The CDR3 covers 14 residues. Germline V CDR1 and CDR2: GTSNPN, SVGIG (reference sequence). CDR3 nucleotide sequence: TGTGCCCAGGGGACAGGGGGGGAGGCCGGGGAGCTGTTTTTT. The encoded protein is CAQGTGGEAGELFF.

The CDR3 spells CASSRDRGDTGELFF. The CDR3, as DNA: TGTGCCAGCAGTAGGGACAGGGGGGACACCGGGGAGCTGTTTTTT. V gene TRBV2 combines with J gene TRBJ2-2, with 11 bases fitting TRBD1. This CDR3 has 15 residues. The V gene's germline CDR1 is SNHLY and CDR2 FYNNEI. After removal of 5 bases from V and 3 bases from J, the junction contained 2 bases not matched to a gene.

The chain carries TRBV19 and TRBJ1-4; 9 nucleotides align to TRBD1. V trimming: 1 base; J trimming: 2 bases; junction bases outside the gene matches: 5. The CDR3 is made up of 17 amino acids. Germline V gives CDR1 LNHDA, CDR2 SQIVND (reference sequence). In nucleotides, the CDR3 is TGTGCCAGTAGTATAGCGGGGACAGGGCCTACTAATGAAAAACTGTTTTTT. Translated, it gives CASSIAGTGPTNEKLFF.

The rearrangement uses TRBV15 and TRBJ2-7, with 8 bases that match TRBD1. Trimming cost V 0 bases and J 1 base; bases outside gene matches: 11. Germline V gene sequence: CDR1 LNHNV, CDR2 YYDKDF (reference sequence). This CDR3 has 18 amino acids. CDR3 protein: CATSREFAGTGHSYEQYF. The DNA of the CDR3 is TGTGCCACCAGCAGAGAATTCGCCGGGACAGGTCATTCCTACGAGCAGTACTTC. The entire variable domain, with the rest obtained from reference TRBV15 and TRBJ2-7, is as follows: DAMVIQNPRYQVTQFGKPVTLSCSQTLNHNVMYWYQQKSSQAPKLLFHYYDKDFNNEADTPDNFQSRRPNTSFCFLDIRSPGLGDTAMYLCATSREFAGTGHSYEQYFGPGTRLTVT.

This chain connects TRBV5-4 to TRBJ2-3; 9 nucleotides agree with TRBD2. Germline assignment: CDR1 SGHNT and CDR2 YYREEE (reference sequence). The CDR3 contains 14 residues. V trimming: 0 bases; J trimming: 5 bases; junction bases outside the gene matches: 1. The CDR3 protein is CASSLEAGGDTQYF. CDR3 DNA: TGTGCCAGCAGCTTGGAAGCGGGAGGAGATACGCAGTATTTT.

This clone was observed a single time. This chain joins TRBV10-1 and TRBJ1-1; D gene uncertain. The CDR3 runs to 13 residues. Germline V gives CDR1 WNHNN, CDR2 SYGVQD (reference sequence). V lost 2 bases, J lost 4 bases, and 8 bases lay in between. CDR3 sequence reads: CASSEGRGTEAFF. In nucleotides, the CDR3 is TGCGCCAGCAGTGAGGGTCGAGGCACTGAAGCTTTCTTT.

V and J are TRBV9 and TRBJ2-7; possibly TRBD1 for D (6 bases). The CDR3 loop spans 14 amino acids. V dropped 0 bases and J dropped 7 bases, with 14 bases sitting between them. Germline V gives CDR1 SGDLS, CDR2 YYNGEE. CDR3 DNA: TGTGCCAGCAGCGTAGGGCTACAGGGAAGGGAGCAGTACTTC. It codes for CASSVGLQGREQYF. Using reference TRBV9 and TRBJ2-7 for the parts outside the CDR3, the full variable domain is DSGVTQTPKHLITATGQRVTLRCSPRSGDLSVYWYQQSLDQGLQFLIQYYNGEERAKGNILERFSAQQFPDLHSELNLSSLELGDSALYFCASSVGLQGREQYFGPGTRLTVT.